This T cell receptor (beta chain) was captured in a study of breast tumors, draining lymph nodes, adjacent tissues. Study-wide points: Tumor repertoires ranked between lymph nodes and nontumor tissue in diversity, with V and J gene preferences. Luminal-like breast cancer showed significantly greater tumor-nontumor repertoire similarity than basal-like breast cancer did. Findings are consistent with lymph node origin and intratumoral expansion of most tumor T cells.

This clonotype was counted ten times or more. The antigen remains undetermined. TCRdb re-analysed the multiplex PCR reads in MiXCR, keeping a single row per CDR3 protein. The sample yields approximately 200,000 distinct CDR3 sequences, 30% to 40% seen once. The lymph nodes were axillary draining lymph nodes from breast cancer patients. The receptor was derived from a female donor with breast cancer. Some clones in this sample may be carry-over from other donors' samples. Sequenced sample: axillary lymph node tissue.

Written as DNA, the CDR3 is TGCAGTGCCCGCCCTCCGGGCCAGGGGGGAGAGCAGTACTTC. Translating gives CSARPPGQGGEQYF. The gene calls are TRBV20-1 and TRBJ2-7; D is possibly TRBD1 (7 bases). The CDR3 has 14 residues. Between the trimmed V and J ends, which lost 6 bases and 7 bases, there was a span of 22 bases. Germline V gene sequence: CDR1 DFQATT, CDR2 SNEGSKA (reference sequence).